This T cell receptor beta chain appears in the sequencing data of a study of blood T cell repertoires in COVID-19 (TCRdb year 2020). Study-level background: Samples covering the acute and convalescent phases of COVID-19 were provided by collaborators in the United States, Italy and Spain. Deeply sampled blood TCRbeta repertoires from subjects exposed to, actively infected with, or recovered from COVID-19 were included in the dataset. The repertoires were released in a freely available public database meant as a resource for research on the immune response to SARS-CoV-2. Where available, HLA class I and class II types were taken from metadata supplied by the sample provider and were not determined by assay-based typing. Sample metadata almost always included a de-identified subject ID, COVID-19 status, age in years and sex. The samples were drawn from two sources: the first 160 participants of the ongoing ImmuneRACE study, and 1,254 subjects contributed by 6 global collaborators. The material from the prospective study consisted of cDNA or gDNA derived from T cells, B-cell-depleted T cells, or PBMCs.

Overall study outcomes, separate from this receptor: Clinical and demographic metadata were provided uncurated, with the amount varying by source and participant.

In the prospective study, participants were roughly 18 to 95 years old, resided in about two dozen geographic areas of the United States, and were enrolled through a virtual design. Cohort assignment in the prospective study relied on participant-reported clinical history from a screening survey and a study questionnaire. Exposed participants had been in contact with someone with a PCR-confirmed or clinician-diagnosed COVID-19 case within 2 weeks of study entry. Mobile phlebotomists in the prospective study collected whole blood, serum and a nasopharyngeal or oropharyngeal swab from every participant. Participants in the prospective study had the option to provide additional blood draws and questionnaires over an approximately two-month period. Before DNA extraction, prospective study blood samples were shipped either frozen or at room temperature. TCRbeta CDR3 regions were amplified from genomic DNA using the immunoSEQ Assay, a bias-controlled multiplex PCR. On the authors' methods: Nucleated cell counts per sample were estimated from amplification of reference gene primers within the assay. To quantify the absolute abundance of each unique TCRbeta CDR3 rearrangement, sequence reads were collapsed and filtered. Productive Simpson clonality was computed per sample as the square root of Simpson's diversity index over productive rearrangements. TCRdb provides this immuneACCESS table in a form limited to in-frame rearrangements. Some clones are lacking; in checked studies, under half of them reflect an unresolved V gene, and why the rest are absent is not known. For V, J and clone size, that table is used; D and trimming come from the DNA. This sample holds a few hundred thousand clones; about 87% were observed only once. The top ten hold over 2.5% of the sample.

As regards this clone: The antigen it binds to is not known. No base quality values were provided; no much bigger clone lies one nucleotide off.

Trimmed from V: 3 bases; trimmed from J: 5 bases; junction bases lacking a gene match: 10. Its CDR3 holds 15 amino acids, cysteine through phenylalanine. The read is trimmed to its CDR3 DNA, 45 bases read in frame from base 1. The CDR1 and CDR2 encoded by the germline V gene (reference sequence) are GTSNPN and SVGIG. The V and J genes are TRBV30 and TRBJ2-1; the central 7 bases match TRBD2. Input material: PBMCs or T cells enriched from blood (not recorded which). The clonotype originates from a woman in her 40s who had been exposed to COVID-19. In nucleotide form, the sequence is TGTGCCTGGAGATTCCCGGGACTAACAAACAATGAGCAGTTCTTC. This gives the protein CAWRFPGLTNNEQFF.